The 16 T cell receptor beta chains reported below all come from one sample, sequenced in a study of cytomegalovirus exposure and HLA in healthy donors. Researchers ran the PCR with 60 Vbeta and 13 Jbeta primers. Repertoires were generated with immunoSEQ multiplex PCR, while TCRdb's copy carries only in-frame clones and drops some. The sample consists of 200,000 to 250,000 clones, 75% to 85% of them appearing once. Input material: PBMCs. These receptors were taken from a woman between 55 and 75 years old in good health and CMV-seropositive.

In nucleotides, the CDR3 is TGTGCCAGCAGCTTACAAAGCGGGAGGGCCGGTACCGGGGAGCTGTTTTTT. Translation gives CASSLQSGRAGTGELFF. The chain couples TRBV11-3 to TRBJ2-2, with TRBD2 matching 10 bases. The CDR3 loop spans 17 amino acids. Germline CDR1 is SGHNT and CDR2 is YENEEA. The J segment lost 5 bases and the V segment lost 2 bases, leaving 8 bases of the junction unmatched.

V usage is TRBV7-6 and J usage is TRBJ1-1; D may be TRBD1 (5 bases). Germline V gene lookup returns CDR1 SGHVS and CDR2 FNYEAQ. This CDR3 comprises 15 residues. The germline V and J ends were trimmed by 5 bases and 1 base, with 14 bases remaining between them. Written as DNA, the CDR3 is TGTGCCAGCAGCACCAGGGTAGGCGGGAACACTGAAGCTTTCTTT. As protein: CASSTRVGGNTEAFF.

A few counts support this clone. The chain carries TRBV28 and TRBJ1-4; the D is unclear. The CDR3 is made up of 13 amino acids. From germline, CDR1 is MDHEN and CDR2 SYDVKM. V was trimmed by 5 bases and J by 5 bases, leaving 9 bases between them. CDR3 sequence: CASSPHGNEKLFF. CDR3 coding DNA: TGTGCCAGCAGTCCCCACGGGAATGAAAAACTGTTTTTT.

This clone was recorded once. The J gene is TRBJ1-1, the V gene TRBV10-1; D unclear. V lost 6 bases to trimming and J lost 0 bases, with 11 bases between them. In germline, CDR1 is WNHNN, CDR2 SYGVQD (reference sequence). The CDR3 spans 14 residues. The DNA for the CDR3 is TGCGCCAGCAGCCCCCAGATAATGAACACTGAAGCTTTCTTT. This sequence encodes CASSPQIMNTEAFF.

The chain combines TRBV7-6 with TRBJ1-1; TRBD1 agrees at 11 bases. The CDR3 sequence is 20 residues long. Unmatched junction bases numbered 18, after V lost 3 bases and J lost 3 bases. Germline CDR1 is SGHVS and CDR2 is FNYEAQ. The CDR3 nucleotides are TGTGCCAGCAGCTTCTACCCTCCAACCGGGACAGGGGGAGCGGACACTGAAGCTTTCTTT. Its translation: CASSFYPPTGTGGADTEAFF.

As DNA, the CDR3 is TGTGCCAGCAGGGAGACTAGCGGGGGGAAAAACATTCAGTACTTC. It specifies CASRETSGGKNIQYF. The chain has TRBV6-6 and TRBJ2-4; 13 bases agree with TRBD2. Germline assignment: CDR1 MNHNY and CDR2 SVGAGI (reference sequence). The CDR3 spans 15 residues. V gave up 6 bases and J gave up 4 bases; unmatched junction bases: 3.

The V call is TRBV6-5, the J call TRBJ2-1; D is ambiguous. Germline V gene sequence: CDR1 MNHEY, CDR2 SVGAGI. CDR3 length: 16 residues. Trimming took off 1 base at V and 0 bases at J, with 10 bases between the two ends. The CDR3, as DNA: TGTGCCAGCAGTTACTGGGCGTCGAGCTCCTACAATGAGCAGTTCTTC. It codes for CASSYWASSSYNEQFF.

This clone was seen a few times. The V call is TRBV4-3, the J call TRBJ2-7; 8 positions agree with TRBD1. The CDR3 is 15 amino acids. Germline V gene sequence: CDR1 LGHNA, CDR2 YSLEER. J lost 2 bases, V lost 4 bases, and 7 bases had no gene match. The CDR3 bases are TGCGCCAGCAGCCCACAGGGGGGTCTTACCTACGAGCAGTACTTC. Protein product: CASSPQGGLTYEQYF.

This clone has just a few counts. This chain uses TRBV28 with TRBJ2-7, with 9 bases lining up with TRBD2. CDR1 and CDR2 from the germline V gene are MDHEN and SYDVKM. The CDR3 totals 15 residues. Germline trimming cut 6 bases from V and 1 base from J; bases unmatched to any gene: 7. The CDR3 DNA sequence: TGTGCCAGCAGACTGGGTAGCGGGGGTTCCTACGAGCAGTACTTC. As protein: CASRLGSGGSYEQYF.

This rearrangement joins TRBV18 to TRBJ2-3; TRBD1 aligns across 7 bases. The ends lost 2 bases at V and 4 bases at J; junction bases unmatched: 3. The CDR3 is made up of 14 amino acids. Looked up from germline, CDR1 is KGHSH and CDR2 is LQKENI. DNA for the CDR3: TGTGCCAGCTCACCAAACGGACAGGCAGATACGCAGTATTTT. Translated: CASSPNGQADTQYF.

Written as DNA, the CDR3 is TGTGCCAGCAGCTTAGTTGTCGCAGATACGCAGTATTTT. Protein: CASSLVVADTQYF. The rearrangement joins TRBV7-6 to TRBJ2-3; D not resolved. Germline V lookup: CDR1 SGHVS, CDR2 FNYEAQ. The CDR3 has 13 amino acids. Trimming cost V 1 base and J 4 bases, with 6 bases left between them.

The J gene is TRBJ1-3, the V gene TRBV7-3; TRBD1 agrees at 8 bases. This CDR3 region has 18 residues. CDR1 is SGHTA, CDR2 FQGTGA, per germline. V trimming: 2 bases; J trimming: 4 bases; junction bases outside the gene matches: 13. Written as DNA, the CDR3 is TGTGCCAGCAGCTTATTTCCGGTTCAGGGGGCTACGGGAAACACCATATATTTT. This encodes CASSLFPVQGATGNTIYF.

This sequence joins TRBV5-1 and TRBJ1-2, with a weak D call TRBD1 (5 bases). V shed 5 bases and J shed 5 bases, with 19 bases lying between them. CDR3 length: 15 residues. CDR1 is SGHRS and CDR2 is YFSETQ in the germline V gene. The DNA for the CDR3 is TGCGCCAGCAGTTTCCGAGGCGGGGGTAATTATGGCTACACCTTC. Translating gives CASSFRGGGNYGYTF. Full variable domain (outside the CDR3, taken from reference TRBV5-1 and TRBJ1-2): KAGVTQTPRYLIKTRGQQVTLSCSPISGHRSVSWYQQTPGQGLQFLFEYFSETQRNKGNFPGRFSGRQFSNSRSEMNVSTLELGDSALYLCASSFRGGGNYGYTFGSGTRLTVV.

V is TRBV4-3 and J is TRBJ2-6; 7 bases match TRBD1. This CDR3 has 18 residues. J gave up 1 base and V 0 bases, and 6 bases lay outside the gene matches. In germline, CDR1 is LGHNA, CDR2 YSLEER. The CDR3 DNA is TGCGCCAGCAGCCAAGATCGCCTCAGGGGGTCTGGGGCCAACGTCCTGACTTTC. It encodes CASSQDRLRGSGANVLTF.

This clone was counted a few times. Other nucleotide sequences from this sample produce the same CDR3. The chain combines TRBV5-1 with TRBJ2-1, with TRBD2 as a possible D gene (5 bases). The V gene's germline CDR1 is SGHRS and CDR2 YFSETQ. This CDR3 has 15 residues. Trimming stripped 0 bases from V and 0 bases from J, with 7 bases between. The CDR3 here is CASSLEAGSYNEQFF. In DNA form, the CDR3 reads TGCGCCAGCAGCTTGGAGGCGGGCTCCTACAATGAGCAGTTCTTC.

The rearrangement links TRBV2 to TRBJ2-5; TRBD1 is a possible D gene (6 bases). Germline V gives CDR1 SNHLY, CDR2 FYNNEI. Trimming removed 1 base at V and 4 bases at J, with 10 bases between. The CDR3 covers 14 residues. CDR3 loop: CASSEVVRGETQYF. The CDR3 region has the DNA TGTGCCAGCAGTGAAGTGGTCAGGGGAGAGACCCAGTACTTC.